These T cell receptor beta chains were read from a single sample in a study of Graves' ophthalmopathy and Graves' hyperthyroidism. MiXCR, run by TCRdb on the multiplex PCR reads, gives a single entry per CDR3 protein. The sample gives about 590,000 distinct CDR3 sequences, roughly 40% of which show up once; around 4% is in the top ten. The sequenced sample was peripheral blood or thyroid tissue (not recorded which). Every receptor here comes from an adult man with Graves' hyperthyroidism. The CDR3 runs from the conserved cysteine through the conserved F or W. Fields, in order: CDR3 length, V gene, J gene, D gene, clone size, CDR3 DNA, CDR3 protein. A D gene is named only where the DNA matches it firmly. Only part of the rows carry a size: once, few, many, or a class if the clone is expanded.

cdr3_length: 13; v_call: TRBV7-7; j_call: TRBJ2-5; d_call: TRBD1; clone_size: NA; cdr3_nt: TGTGCTAGCAGCCACAGGGGACAAGAGACCCGGTTCTTC; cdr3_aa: CASSHRGQETRFF
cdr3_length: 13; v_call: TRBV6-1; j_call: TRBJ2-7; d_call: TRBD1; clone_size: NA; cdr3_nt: TGTGCCTGGGCGACAGGGGCAACTTACGAGCAGTACTTC; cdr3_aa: CAWATGATYEQYF
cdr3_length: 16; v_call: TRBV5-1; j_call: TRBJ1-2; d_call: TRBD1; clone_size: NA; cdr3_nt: TGCGCCAGCAGCCCGCGACAGGGGGCGCGGAGCGATGGCTACACCTTC; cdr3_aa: CASSPRQGARSDGYTF
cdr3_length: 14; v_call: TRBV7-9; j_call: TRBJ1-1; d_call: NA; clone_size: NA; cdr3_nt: TGCGCCAGCAAGGACGGCACGATGAACACTGAAGCTTTCTTT; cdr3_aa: CASKDGTMNTEAFF
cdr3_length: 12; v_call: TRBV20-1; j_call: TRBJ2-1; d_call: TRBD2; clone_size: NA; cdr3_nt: TGCAGTGCTCGGAGGGCGGGGGAGGAGCAGTTCTTC; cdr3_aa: CSARRAGEEQFF
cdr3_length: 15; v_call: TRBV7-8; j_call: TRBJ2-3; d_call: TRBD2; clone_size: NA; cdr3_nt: TGTGCCAGCAGTAAGGGGACTAGCAGCACAGATACGCAGTATTTT; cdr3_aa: CASSKGTSSTDTQYF
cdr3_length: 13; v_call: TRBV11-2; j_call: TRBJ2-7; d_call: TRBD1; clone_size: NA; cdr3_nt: TGTGCCAGCCGTGCAGGGGGCCGGAACGAGCAGTACTTC; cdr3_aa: CASRAGGRNEQYF
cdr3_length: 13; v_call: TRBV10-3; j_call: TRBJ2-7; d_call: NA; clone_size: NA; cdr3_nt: TGTGCCATCAGTGGGGACTCCGGGAGCGAGCAGTACTTC; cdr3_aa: CAISGDSGSEQYF
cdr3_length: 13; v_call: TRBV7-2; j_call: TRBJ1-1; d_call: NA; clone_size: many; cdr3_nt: TGTGCCAGCAGCTTGTCTAATGTGGCTGAAGCTTTCTTT; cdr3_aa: CASSLSNVAEAFF
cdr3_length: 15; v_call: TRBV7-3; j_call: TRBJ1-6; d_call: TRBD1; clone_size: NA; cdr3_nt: TGTGCCAGCAGTTCGTCGGGACAGGGGAATTCACCCCTCCACTTT; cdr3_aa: CASSSSGQGNSPLHF
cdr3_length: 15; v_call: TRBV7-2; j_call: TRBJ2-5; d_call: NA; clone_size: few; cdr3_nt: TGTGCCAGCAGCTTAGCCAGCAGGGGGGGGGAGACCCAGTACTTC; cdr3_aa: CASSLASRGGETQYF
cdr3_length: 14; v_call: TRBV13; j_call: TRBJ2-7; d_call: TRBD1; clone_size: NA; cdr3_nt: TGTGCCAGCAGCCCTGGACAGGGAATAGGGGAGCAGTACTTC; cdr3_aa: CASSPGQGIGEQYF
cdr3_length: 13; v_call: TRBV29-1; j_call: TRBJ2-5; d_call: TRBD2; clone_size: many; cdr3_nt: TGCAGCGCCTCGGCGGGGGGGTCGGAGACCCAGTACTTC; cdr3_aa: CSASAGGSETQYF
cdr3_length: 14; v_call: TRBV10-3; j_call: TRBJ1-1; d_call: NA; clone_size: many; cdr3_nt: TGTGCCATCAGTGAGGGACGGCAGAACACTGAAGCTTTCTTT; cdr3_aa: CAISEGRQNTEAFF
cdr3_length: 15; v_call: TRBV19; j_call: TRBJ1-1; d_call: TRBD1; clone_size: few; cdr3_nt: TGTGCCAGTAGTCCGGACAGGGGCGCGAACACTGAAGCTTTCTTT; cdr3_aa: CASSPDRGANTEAFF
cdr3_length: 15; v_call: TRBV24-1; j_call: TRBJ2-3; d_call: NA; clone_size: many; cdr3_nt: TGTGCCACCAGTGGGCCAGGGAGTAGCACAGATACGCAGTATTTT; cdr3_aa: CATSGPGSSTDTQYF